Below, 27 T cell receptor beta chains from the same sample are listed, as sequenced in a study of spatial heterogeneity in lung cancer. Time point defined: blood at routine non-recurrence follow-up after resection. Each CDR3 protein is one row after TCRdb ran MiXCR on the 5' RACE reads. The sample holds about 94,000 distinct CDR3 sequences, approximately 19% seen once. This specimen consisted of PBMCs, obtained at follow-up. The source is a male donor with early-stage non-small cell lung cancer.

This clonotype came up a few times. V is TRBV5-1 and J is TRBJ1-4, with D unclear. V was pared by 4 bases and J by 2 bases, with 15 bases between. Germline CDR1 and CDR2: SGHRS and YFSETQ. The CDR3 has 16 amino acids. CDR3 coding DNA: TGCGCCAGCAGCACCGGACGGGGAACTACTAATGAAAAACTGTTTTTT. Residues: CASSTGRGTTNEKLFF.

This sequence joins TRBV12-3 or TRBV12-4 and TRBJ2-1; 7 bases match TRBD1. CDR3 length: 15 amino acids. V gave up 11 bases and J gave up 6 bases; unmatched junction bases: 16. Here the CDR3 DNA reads TGTGCCGGCAATCTCAAGGGGGCGACAGCCAATGAGCAGTTCTTC. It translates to CAGNLKGATANEQFF.

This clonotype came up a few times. The CDR3 DNA is TGTGCTAGTGGTTCCCTGACTACCGGGGAGCTGTTTTTT. The encoded protein is CASGSLTTGELFF. V and J are TRBV12-5 and TRBJ2-2; D call uncertain. The CDR3 extends over 13 amino acids. The germline CDR1 and CDR2 sequences are LGHNT and FRNRAP. Trimming left V 4 bases short and J 5 bases short, with 8 bases between.

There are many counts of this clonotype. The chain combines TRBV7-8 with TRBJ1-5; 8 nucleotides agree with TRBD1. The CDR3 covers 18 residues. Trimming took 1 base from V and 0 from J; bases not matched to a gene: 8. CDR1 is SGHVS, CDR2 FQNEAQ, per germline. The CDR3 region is CASSLGGSDRVSNQPQHF. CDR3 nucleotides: TGTGCCAGCAGCTTAGGAGGGTCGGACAGGGTTAGCAATCAGCCCCAGCATTTT.

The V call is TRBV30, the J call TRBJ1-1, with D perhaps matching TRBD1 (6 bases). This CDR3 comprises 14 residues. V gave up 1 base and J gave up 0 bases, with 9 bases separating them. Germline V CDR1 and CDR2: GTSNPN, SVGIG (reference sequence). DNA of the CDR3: TGTGCCTGGAGTGGGGGGCCCTTGAACACTGAAGCTTTCTTT. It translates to CAWSGGPLNTEAFF.

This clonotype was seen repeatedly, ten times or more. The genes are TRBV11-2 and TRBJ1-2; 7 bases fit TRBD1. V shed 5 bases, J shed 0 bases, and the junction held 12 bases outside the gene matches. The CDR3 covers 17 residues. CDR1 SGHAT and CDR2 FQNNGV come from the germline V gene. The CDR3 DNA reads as TGTGCCAGCAGCCCACACCATCGACAGGGCCCTAACTATGGCTACACCTTC. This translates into CASSPHHRQGPNYGYTF.

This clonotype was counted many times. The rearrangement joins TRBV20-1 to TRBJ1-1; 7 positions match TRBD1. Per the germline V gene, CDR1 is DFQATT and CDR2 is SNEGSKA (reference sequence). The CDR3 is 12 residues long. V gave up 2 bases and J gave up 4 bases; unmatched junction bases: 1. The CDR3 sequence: CSARPGGTEAFF. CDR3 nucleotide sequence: TGCAGTGCTAGACCAGGGGGCACTGAAGCTTTCTTT.

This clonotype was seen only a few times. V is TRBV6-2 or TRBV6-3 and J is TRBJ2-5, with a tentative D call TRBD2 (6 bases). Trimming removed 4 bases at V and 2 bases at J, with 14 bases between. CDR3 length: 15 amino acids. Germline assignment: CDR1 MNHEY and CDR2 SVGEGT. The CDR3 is CASSFGGENQETQYF. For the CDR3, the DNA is TGTGCCAGCAGTTTCGGCGGGGAGAATCAAGAGACCCAGTACTTC.

The DNA of the CDR3 is TGCGCCAGCAGCATGGGACAGCGGAACACTGAAGCTTTCTTT. This translates into CASSMGQRNTEAFF. The chain employs TRBV5-1 and TRBJ1-1; 7 nucleotides line up with TRBD1. CDR3 size: 14 residues. Looked up from germline, CDR1 is SGHRS and CDR2 is YFSETQ. The V segment lost 4 bases and the J segment 1 base; nucleotides outside the gene matches: 4. The full variable domain, in which reference TRBV5-1 and TRBJ1-1 provide the parts outside the CDR3, is KAGVTQTPRYLIKTRGQQVTLSCSPISGHRSVSWYQQTPGQGLQFLFEYFSETQRNKGNFPGRFSGRQFSNSRSEMNVSTLELGDSALYLCASSMGQRNTEAFFGQGTRLTVV.

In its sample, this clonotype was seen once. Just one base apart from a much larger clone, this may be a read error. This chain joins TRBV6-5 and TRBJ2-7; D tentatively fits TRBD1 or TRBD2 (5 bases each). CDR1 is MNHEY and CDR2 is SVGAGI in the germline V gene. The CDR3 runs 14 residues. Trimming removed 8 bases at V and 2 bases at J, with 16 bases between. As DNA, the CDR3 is TGTGCCAGCCGCCGCCAGCAGGGACCCTACGAGCAGTACTTC. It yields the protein CASRRQQGPYEQYF.

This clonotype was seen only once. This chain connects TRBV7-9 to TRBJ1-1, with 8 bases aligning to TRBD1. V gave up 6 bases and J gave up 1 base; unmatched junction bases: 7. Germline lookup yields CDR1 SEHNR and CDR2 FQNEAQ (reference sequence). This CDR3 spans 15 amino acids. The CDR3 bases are TGTGCCAGCAGTTCCCGACAGGGGCCGAACACTGAAGCTTTCTTT. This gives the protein CASSSRQGPNTEAFF.

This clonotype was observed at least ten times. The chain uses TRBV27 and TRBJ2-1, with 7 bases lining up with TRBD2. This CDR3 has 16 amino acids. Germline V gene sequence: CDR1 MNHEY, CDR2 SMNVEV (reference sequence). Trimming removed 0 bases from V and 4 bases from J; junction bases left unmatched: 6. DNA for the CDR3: TGTGCCAGCAGTTTATCCGCGGGGGTTGTATACAATGAGCAGTTCTTC. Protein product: CASSLSAGVVYNEQFF.

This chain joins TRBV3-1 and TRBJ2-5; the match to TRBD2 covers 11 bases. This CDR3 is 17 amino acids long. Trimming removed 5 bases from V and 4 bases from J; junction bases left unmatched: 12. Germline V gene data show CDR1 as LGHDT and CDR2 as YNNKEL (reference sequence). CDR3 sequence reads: CASSNTYSGGVTETQYF. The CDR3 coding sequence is TGTGCCAGCAGCAACACTTATAGCGGGGGGGTGACAGAGACCCAGTACTTC.

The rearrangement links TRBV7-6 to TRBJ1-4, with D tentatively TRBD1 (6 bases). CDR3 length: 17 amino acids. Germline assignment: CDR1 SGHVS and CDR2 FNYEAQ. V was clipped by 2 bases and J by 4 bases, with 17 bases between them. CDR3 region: CASSLLGHRVLNEKLFF. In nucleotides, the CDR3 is TGTGCCAGCAGCTTATTAGGGCACAGGGTGCTTAATGAAAAACTGTTTTTT.

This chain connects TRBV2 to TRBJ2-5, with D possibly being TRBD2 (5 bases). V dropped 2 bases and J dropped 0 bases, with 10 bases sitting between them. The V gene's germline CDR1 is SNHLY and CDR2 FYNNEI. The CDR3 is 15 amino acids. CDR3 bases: TGTGCCAGCAGTGAACAGCGGCTTGACCAAGAGACCCAGTACTTC. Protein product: CASSEQRLDQETQYF.

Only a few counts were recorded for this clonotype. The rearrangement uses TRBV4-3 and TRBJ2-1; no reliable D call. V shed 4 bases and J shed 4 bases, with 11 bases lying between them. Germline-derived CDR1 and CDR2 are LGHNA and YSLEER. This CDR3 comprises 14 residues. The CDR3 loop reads CASSPSGSYNEQFF. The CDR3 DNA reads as TGCGCCAGCAGCCCCTCAGGCAGTTACAATGAGCAGTTCTTC.

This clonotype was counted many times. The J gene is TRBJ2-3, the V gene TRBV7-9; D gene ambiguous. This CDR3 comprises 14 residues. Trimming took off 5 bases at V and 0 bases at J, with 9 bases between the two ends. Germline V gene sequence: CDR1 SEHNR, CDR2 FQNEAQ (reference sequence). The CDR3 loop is CASSVDISTDTQYF. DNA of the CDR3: TGTGCCAGCAGCGTAGATATTAGCACAGATACGCAGTATTTT. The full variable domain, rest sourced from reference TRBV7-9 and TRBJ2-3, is DTGVSQNPRHKITKRGQNVTFRCDPISEHNRLYWYRQTLGQGPEFLTYFQNEAQLEKSRLLSDRFSAERPKGSFSTLEIQRTEQGDSAMYLCASSVDISTDTQYFGPGTRLTVL.

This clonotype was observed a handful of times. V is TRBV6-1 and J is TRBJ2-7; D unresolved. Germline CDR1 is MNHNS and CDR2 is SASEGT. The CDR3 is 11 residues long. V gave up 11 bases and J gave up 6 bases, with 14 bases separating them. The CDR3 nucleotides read TGTGCCTCACAAGGTGGGCTCGAGCAGTACTTC. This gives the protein CASQGGLEQYF.

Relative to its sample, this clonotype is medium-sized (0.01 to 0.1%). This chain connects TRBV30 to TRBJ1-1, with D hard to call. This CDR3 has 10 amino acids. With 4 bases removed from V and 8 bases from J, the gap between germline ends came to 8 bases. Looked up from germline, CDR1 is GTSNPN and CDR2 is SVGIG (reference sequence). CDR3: CAWMGREAFF. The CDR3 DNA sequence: TGTGCCTGGATGGGCCGCGAAGCTTTCTTT. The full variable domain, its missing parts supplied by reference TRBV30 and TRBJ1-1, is SQTIHQWPATLVQPVGSPLSLECTVEGTSNPNLYWYRQAAGRGLQLLFYSVGIGQISSEVPQNLSASRPQDRQFILSSKKLLLSDSGFYLCAWMGREAFFGQGTRLTVV.

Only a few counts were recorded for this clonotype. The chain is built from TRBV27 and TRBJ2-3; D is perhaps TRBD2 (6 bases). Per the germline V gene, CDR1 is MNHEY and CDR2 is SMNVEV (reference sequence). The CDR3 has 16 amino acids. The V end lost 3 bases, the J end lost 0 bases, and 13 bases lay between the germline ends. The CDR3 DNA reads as TGTGCCAGCAGTTTGCGGGAAGGTTTTAGCACAGATACGCAGTATTTT. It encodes CASSLREGFSTDTQYF.

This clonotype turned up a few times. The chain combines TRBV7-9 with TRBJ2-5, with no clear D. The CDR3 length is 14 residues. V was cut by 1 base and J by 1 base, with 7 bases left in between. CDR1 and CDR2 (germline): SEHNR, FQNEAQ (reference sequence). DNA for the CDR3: TGTGCCAGCAGCTTAGGACGGGCCCAAGAGACCCAGTACTTC. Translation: CASSLGRAQETQYF. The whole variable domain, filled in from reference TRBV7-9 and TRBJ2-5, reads DTGVSQNPRHKITKRGQNVTFRCDPISEHNRLYWYRQTLGQGPEFLTYFQNEAQLEKSRLLSDRFSAERPKGSFSTLEIQRTEQGDSAMYLCASSLGRAQETQYFGPGTRLLVL.

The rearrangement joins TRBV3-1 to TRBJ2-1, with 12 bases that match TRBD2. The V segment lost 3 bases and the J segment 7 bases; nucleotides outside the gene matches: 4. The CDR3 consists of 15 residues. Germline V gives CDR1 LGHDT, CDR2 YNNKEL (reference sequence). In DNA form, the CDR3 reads TGTGCCAGCAGCCAGAGGACTAGCGGGGCAAATGAGCAGTTCTTC. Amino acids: CASSQRTSGANEQFF.

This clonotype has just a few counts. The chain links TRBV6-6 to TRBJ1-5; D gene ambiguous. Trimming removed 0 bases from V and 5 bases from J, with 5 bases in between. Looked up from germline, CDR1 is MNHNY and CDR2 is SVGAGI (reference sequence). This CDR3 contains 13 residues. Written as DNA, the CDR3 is TGTGCCAGCAGTTACTCGAAGGATCAGCCCCAGCATTTT. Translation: CASSYSKDQPQHF.

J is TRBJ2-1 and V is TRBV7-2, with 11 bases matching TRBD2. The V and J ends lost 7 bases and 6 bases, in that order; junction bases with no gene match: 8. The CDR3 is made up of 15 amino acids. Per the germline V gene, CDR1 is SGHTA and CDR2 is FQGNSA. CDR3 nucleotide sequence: TGTGCCAGCACCCTGGGACTAGCGGCTTCCAATGAGCAGTTCTTC. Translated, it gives CASTLGLAASNEQFF.

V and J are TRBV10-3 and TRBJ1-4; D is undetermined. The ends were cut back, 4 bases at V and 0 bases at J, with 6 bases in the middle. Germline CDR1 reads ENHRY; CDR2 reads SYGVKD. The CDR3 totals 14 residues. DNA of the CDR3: TGTGCCATCAGTGCGGCTGCAACTAATGAAAAACTGTTTTTT. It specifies CAISAAATNEKLFF.

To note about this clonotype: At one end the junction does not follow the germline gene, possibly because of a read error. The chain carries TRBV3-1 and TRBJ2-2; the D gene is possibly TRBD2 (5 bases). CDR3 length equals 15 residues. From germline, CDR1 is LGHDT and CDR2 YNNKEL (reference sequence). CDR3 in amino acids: CVSSQASRGTGELFF. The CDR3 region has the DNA TGTGTCAGCAGCCAAGCAAGTAGAGGGACCGGGGAGCTGTTTTTT.

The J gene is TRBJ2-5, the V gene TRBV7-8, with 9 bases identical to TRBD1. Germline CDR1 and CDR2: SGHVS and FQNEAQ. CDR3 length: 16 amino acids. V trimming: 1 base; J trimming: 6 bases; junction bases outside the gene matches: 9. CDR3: CASSLGGGQGRQTQYF. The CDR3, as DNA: TGTGCCAGCAGCTTAGGGGGAGGACAGGGGAGGCAGACCCAGTACTTC. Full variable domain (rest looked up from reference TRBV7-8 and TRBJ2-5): GAGVSQSPRYKVAKRGQDVALRCDPISGHVSLFWYQQALGQGPEFLTYFQNEAQLDKSGLPSDRFFAERPEGSVSTLKIQRTQQEDSAVYLCASSLGGGQGRQTQYFGPGTRLLVL.